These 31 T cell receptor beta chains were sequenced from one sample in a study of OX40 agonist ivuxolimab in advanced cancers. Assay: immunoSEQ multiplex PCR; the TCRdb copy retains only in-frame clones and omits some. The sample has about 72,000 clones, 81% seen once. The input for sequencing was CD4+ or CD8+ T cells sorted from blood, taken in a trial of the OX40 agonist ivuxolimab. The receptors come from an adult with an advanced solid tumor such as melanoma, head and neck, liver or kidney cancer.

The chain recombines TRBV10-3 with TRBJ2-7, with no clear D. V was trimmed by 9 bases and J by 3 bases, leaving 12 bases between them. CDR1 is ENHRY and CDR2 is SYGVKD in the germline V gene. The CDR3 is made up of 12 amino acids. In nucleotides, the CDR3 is TGTGCCATAGGACCTGAACTCTACGAGCAGTACTTC. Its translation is CAIGPELYEQYF.

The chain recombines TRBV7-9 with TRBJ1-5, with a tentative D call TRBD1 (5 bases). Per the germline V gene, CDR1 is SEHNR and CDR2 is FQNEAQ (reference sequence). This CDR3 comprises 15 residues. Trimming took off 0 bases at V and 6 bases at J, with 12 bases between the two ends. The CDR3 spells CASSLARGGPQPQHF. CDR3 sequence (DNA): TGTGCCAGCAGCTTAGCCCGGGGGGGTCCTCAGCCCCAGCATTTT.

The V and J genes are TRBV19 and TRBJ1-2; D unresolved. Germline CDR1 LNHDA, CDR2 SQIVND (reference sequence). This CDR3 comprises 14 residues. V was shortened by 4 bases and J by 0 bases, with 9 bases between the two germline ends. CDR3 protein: CASSSPGPNYGYTF. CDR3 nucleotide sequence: TGTGCCAGTAGTAGCCCCGGACCTAACTATGGCTACACCTTC.

The CDR3: CASSREKNTEAFF. CDR3 in DNA: TGTGCCAGCAGCAGGGAGAAGAACACTGAAGCTTTCTTT. The V and J genes are TRBV2 and TRBJ1-1, with D perhaps TRBD1 (5 bases). Trimming shortened V by 6 bases and J by 1 base, and 9 bases separated the two germline ends. The V gene's germline CDR1 is SNHLY and CDR2 FYNNEI. This CDR3 comprises 13 residues.

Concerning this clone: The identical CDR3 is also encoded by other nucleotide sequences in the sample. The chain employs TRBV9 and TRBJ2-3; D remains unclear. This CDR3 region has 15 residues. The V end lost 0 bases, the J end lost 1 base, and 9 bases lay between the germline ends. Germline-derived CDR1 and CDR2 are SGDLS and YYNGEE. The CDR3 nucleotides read TGTGCCAGCAGCGTAGTCGGTGACGGCACAGATACGCAGTATTTT. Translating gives CASSVVGDGTDTQYF.

CDR3 in DNA: TGTGCCAGCAGCTCGGGACAGGGAGCCTACAATGAGCAGTTCTTC. Its protein is CASSSGQGAYNEQFF. V is TRBV7-2 and J is TRBJ2-1, with 9 bases identical to TRBD1. In germline, CDR1 is SGHTA, CDR2 FQGNSA. J gave up 2 bases and V 4 bases, and 3 bases lay outside the gene matches. The CDR3 loop spans 15 amino acids.

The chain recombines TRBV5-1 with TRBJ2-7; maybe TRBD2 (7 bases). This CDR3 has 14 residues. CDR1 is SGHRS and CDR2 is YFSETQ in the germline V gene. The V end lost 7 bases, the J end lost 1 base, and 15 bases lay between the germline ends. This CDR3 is CASRGGTGSYEQYF. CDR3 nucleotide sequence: TGCGCCAGCCGCGGGGGCACGGGGTCCTACGAGCAGTACTTC. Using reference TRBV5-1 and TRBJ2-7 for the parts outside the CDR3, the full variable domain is KAGVTQTPRYLIKTRGQQVTLSCSPISGHRSVSWYQQTPGQGLQFLFEYFSETQRNKGNFPGRFSGRQFSNSRSEMNVSTLELGDSALYLCASRGGTGSYEQYFGPGTRLTVT.

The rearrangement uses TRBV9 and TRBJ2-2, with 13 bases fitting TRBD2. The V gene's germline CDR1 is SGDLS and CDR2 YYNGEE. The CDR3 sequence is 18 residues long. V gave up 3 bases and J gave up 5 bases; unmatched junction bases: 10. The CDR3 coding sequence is TGTGCCAGCAGCGCAGGACTAGCGGGGGCCTATGAGACCGGGGAGCTGTTTTTT. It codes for CASSAGLAGAYETGELFF.

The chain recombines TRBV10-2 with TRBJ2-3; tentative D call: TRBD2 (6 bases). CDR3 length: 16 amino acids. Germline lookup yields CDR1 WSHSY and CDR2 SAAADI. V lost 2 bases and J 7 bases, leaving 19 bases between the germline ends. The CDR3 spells CASSEATSRIKNTQYF. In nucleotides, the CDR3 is TGCGCCAGCAGTGAGGCGACTAGTAGGATTAAAAATACGCAGTATTTT.

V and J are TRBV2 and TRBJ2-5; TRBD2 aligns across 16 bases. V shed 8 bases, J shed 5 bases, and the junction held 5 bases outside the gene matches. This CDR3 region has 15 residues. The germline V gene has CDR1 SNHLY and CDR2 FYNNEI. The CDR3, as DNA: TGTGCCAGCGGGGGACTAGCGGGAGGGCCGGAGACCCAGTACTTC. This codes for CASGGLAGGPETQYF.

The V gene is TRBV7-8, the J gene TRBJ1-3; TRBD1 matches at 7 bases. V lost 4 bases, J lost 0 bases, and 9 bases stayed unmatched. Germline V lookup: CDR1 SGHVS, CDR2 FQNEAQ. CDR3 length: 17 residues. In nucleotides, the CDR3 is TGTGCCAGCAGCTCCCCGGGACAGTCAAACTCTGGAAACACCATATATTTT. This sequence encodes CASSSPGQSNSGNTIYF.

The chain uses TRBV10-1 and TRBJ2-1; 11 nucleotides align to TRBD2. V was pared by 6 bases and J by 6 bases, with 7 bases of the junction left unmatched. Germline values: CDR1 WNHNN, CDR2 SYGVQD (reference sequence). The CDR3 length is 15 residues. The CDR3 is CASSQIAGGLNEQFF. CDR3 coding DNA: TGCGCCAGCAGCCAGATAGCGGGGGGGCTCAATGAGCAGTTCTTC.

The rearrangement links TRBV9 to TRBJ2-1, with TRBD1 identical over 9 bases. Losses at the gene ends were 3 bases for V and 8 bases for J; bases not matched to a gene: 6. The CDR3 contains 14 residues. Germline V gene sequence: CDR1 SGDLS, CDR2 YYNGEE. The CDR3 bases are TGTGCCAGCAGCGAGGGACAGGGTATTGATGAGCAGTTCTTC. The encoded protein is CASSEGQGIDEQFF.

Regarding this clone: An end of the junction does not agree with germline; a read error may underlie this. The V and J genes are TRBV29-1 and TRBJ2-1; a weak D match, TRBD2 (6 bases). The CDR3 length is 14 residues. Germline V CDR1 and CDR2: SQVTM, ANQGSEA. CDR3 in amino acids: CSGETAGLYNEQFF. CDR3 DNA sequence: TGCAGCGGTGAAACAGCGGGTCTATACAATGAGCAGTTCTTC.

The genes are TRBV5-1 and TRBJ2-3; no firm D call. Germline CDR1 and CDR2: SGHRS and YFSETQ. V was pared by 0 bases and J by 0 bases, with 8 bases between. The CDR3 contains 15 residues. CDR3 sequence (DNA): TGCGCCAGCAGCTTGGTATCAGTGAGCACAGATACGCAGTATTTT. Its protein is CASSLVSVSTDTQYF.

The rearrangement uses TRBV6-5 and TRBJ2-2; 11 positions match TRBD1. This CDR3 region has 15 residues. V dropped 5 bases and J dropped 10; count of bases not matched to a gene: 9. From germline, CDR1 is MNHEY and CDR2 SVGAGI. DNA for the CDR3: TGTGCCAGCAGTCAGGCCGGGACAGGGGGTTTGGAGCTGTTTTTT. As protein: CASSQAGTGGLELFF.

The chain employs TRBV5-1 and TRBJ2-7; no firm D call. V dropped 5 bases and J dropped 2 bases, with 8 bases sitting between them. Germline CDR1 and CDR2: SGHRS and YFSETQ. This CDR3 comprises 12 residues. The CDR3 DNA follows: TGCGCCAGCAGTCGTGACACCTACGAGCAGTACTTC. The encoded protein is CASSRDTYEQYF.

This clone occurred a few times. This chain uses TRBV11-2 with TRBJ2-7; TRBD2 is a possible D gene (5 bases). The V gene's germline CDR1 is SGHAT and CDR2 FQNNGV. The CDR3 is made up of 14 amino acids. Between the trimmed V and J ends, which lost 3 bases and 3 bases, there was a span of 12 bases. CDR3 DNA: TGTGCCAGCAGCTTTCTTGGACTGAACTACGAGCAGTACTTC. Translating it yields CASSFLGLNYEQYF.

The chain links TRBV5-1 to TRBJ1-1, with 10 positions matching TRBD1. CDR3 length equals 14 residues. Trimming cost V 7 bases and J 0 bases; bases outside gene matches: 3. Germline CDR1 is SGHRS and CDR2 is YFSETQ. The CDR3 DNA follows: TGCGCCAGCGGGGGACAGGGGTTGAACACTGAAGCTTTCTTT. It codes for CASGGQGLNTEAFF.

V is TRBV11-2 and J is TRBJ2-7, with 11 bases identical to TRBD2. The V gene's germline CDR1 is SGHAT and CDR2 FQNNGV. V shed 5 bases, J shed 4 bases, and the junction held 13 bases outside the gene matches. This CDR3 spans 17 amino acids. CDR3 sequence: CASSLTSGRWGEYEQYF. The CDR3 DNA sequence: TGTGCCAGCAGCCTAACTAGCGGGAGATGGGGGGAATACGAGCAGTACTTC.

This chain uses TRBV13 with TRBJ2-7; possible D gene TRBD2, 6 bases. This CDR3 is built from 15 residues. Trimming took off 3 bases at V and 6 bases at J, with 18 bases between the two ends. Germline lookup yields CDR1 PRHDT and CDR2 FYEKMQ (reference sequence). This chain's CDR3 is CASSFRTGMGGEQYF. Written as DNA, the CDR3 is TGTGCCAGCAGCTTCCGGACTGGGATGGGAGGCGAGCAGTACTTC. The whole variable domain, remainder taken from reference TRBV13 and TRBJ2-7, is AAGVIQSPRHLIKEKRETATLKCYPIPRHDTVYWYQQGPGQDPQFLISFYEKMQSDKGSIPDRFSAQQFSDYHSELNMSSLELGDSALYFCASSFRTGMGGEQYFGPGTRLTVT.

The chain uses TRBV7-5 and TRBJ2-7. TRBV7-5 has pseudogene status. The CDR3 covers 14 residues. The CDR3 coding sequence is TGTGTCAGAAGCAGATCCGGGCCCAACTACGAGCAGTACTTC. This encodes CVRSRSGPNYEQYF.

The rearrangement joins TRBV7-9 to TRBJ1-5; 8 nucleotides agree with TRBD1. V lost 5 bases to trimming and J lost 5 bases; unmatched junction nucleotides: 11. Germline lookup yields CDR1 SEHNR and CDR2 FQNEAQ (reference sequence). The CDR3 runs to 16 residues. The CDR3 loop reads CASSPGGGQAHQPQHF. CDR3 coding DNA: TGTGCCAGCAGCCCCGGAGGGGGACAGGCGCATCAGCCCCAGCATTTT.

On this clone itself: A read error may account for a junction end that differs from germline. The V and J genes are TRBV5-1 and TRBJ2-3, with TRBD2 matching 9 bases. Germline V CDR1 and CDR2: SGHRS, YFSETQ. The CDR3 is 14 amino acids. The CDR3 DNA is TGCGCCAGCAGCATTGGGACTAGCAGAGATACGCAGTATTTT. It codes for CASSIGTSRDTQYF.

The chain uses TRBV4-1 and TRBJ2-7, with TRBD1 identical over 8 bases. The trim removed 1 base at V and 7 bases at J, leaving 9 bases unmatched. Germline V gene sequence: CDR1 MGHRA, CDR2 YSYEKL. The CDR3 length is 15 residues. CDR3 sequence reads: CASSQGIGRGLEQYF. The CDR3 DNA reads TGCGCCAGCAGCCAAGGAATCGGCAGGGGGCTGGAGCAGTACTTC.

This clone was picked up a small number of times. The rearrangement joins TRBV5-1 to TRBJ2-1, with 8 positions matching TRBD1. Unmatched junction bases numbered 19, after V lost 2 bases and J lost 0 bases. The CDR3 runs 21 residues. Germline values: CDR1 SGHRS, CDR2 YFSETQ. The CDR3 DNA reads TGCGCCAGCAGCTTAAGGACAGGGCTGCGCACCCAATTGAGCTCCTACAATGAGCAGTTCTTC. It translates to CASSLRTGLRTQLSSYNEQFF.

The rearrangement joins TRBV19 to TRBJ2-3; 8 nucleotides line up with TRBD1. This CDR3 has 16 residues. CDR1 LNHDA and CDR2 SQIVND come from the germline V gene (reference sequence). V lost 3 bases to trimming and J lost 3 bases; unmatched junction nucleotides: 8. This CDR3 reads CASSMDRAPGTDTQYF. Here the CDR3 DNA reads TGTGCCAGTAGTATGGACAGGGCCCCGGGGACAGATACGCAGTATTTT.

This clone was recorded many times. This CDR3 is CASSLEPNNSPLHF. The CDR3 coding sequence is TGTGCCAGCAGCTTGGAGCCTAATAATTCACCCCTCCACTTT. The V call is TRBV5-4, the J call TRBJ1-6; D is uncertain. Per germline, CDR1 SGHNT and CDR2 YYREEE (reference sequence). V lost 0 bases and J 5 bases, leaving 6 bases between the germline ends. The CDR3 is 14 amino acids. Looking up the rest from reference TRBV5-4 and TRBJ1-6 gives the full variable domain: ETGVTQSPTHLIKTRGQQVTLRCSSQSGHNTVSWYQQALGQGPQFIFQYYREEENGRGNFPPRFSGLQFPNYSSELNVNALELDDSALYLCASSLEPNNSPLHFGNGTRLTVT.

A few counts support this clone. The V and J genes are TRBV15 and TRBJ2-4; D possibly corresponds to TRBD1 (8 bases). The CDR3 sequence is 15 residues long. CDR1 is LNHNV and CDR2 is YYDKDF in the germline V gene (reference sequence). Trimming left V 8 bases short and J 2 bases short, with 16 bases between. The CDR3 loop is CATRDRGGTKNIQYF. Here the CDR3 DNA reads TGTGCCACCCGAGACAGGGGAGGGACCAAAAACATTCAGTACTTC. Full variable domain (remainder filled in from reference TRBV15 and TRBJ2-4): DAMVIQNPRYQVTQFGKPVTLSCSQTLNHNVMYWYQQKSSQAPKLLFHYYDKDFNNEADTPDNFQSRRPNTSFCFLDIRSPGLGDTAMYLCATRDRGGTKNIQYFGAGTRLSVL.

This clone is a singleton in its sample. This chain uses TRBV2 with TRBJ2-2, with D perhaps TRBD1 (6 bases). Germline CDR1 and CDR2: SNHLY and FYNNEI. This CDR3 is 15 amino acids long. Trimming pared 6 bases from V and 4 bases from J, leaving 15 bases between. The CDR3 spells CASRVDSGGTGELFF. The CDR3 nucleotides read TGTGCCAGCAGGGTGGACAGTGGGGGCACCGGGGAGCTGTTTTTT.

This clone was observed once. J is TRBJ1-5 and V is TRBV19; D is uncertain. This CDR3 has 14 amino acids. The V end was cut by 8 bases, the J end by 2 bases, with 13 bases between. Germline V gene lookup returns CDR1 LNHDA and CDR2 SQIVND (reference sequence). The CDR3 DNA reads TGTGCCAGTCAAATTTTCGGGGGCAATCAGCCCCAGCATTTT. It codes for CASQIFGGNQPQHF.